Given below is one TCR beta chain in context. Antigen unknown. Random hexamers served to reverse transcribe roughly 0.45 to 1 ug RNA. An immunoSEQ multiplex PCR generated amplified TCR beta CDR3 products spanning 54 Vbeta and 13 Jbeta. TCRdb fed the immunoSEQ multiplex PCR reads into MiXCR, producing one record per CDR3 protein. The sample consists of a few hundred thousand distinct CDR3 sequences, 80% to 95% of them appearing once. The data derive from a study of CD8 T cells in Susac syndrome. Study results and limitations: It was acknowledged in the study that its TCR sequencing and HLA analysis involved a relatively small number of individuals.

This CDR3 has 15 amino acids. Germline V gene data show CDR1 as SEHNR and CDR2 as FQNEAQ (reference sequence). With 5 bases clipped from V and 5 bases from J, the junction kept 10 bases outside the gene matches. The authors sequenced TCR beta from blood CD8+ and CD4+ T cells. The chain couples TRBV7-9 to TRBJ2-7; the match to TRBD2 covers 9 bases. Specimen: CD8+ T cells from PBMCs. The source is a human donor with multiple sclerosis. CDR3 in amino acids: CASSPISGSLHEQYF. Here the CDR3 DNA reads TGTGCCAGCAGCCCGATTAGCGGGAGTCTCCACGAGCAGTACTTC.